Shown below are 28 T cell receptor beta chains from a single sample sequenced in a study of OX40 agonist ivuxolimab in advanced cancers. Repertoires were generated with immunoSEQ multiplex PCR, while TCRdb's copy carries only in-frame clones and drops some. The data show about 44,000 clones, around 90% seen once. The material was CD4+ or CD8+ T cells sorted from blood, obtained in a trial of the OX40 agonist ivuxolimab. These receptors were collected from an adult with an advanced solid tumor such as melanoma, head and neck, liver or kidney cancer.

This clone appeared a single time. This rearrangement joins TRBV7-9 to TRBJ2-2; 7 bases are shared with TRBD2. This CDR3 region has 14 residues. Trimming removed 4 bases from V and 6 bases from J; junction bases left unmatched: 5. The germline V gene has CDR1 SEHNR and CDR2 FQNEAQ (reference sequence). The DNA for the CDR3 is TGTGCCAGCAGCTCCCCCCGGGGGGCCGGGGAGCTGTTTTTT. As protein: CASSSPRGAGELFF. The full variable domain, with the rest looked up from reference TRBV7-9 and TRBJ2-2, is DTGVSQNPRHKITKRGQNVTFRCDPISEHNRLYWYRQTLGQGPEFLTYFQNEAQLEKSRLLSDRFSAERPKGSFSTLEIQRTEQGDSAMYLCASSSPRGAGELFFGEGSRLTVL.

This clone was picked up one time. The rearrangement joins TRBV11-3 to TRBJ2-3, with TRBD2 matching 9 bases. With 0 bases clipped from V and 4 bases from J, the junction kept 8 bases outside the gene matches. Germline V gene lookup returns CDR1 SGHNT and CDR2 YENEEA. This CDR3 contains 17 residues. CDR3 DNA: TGTGCCAGCAGCTTAGAAAAGACTAGCGGAAACCCAGATACGCAGTATTTT. Protein: CASSLEKTSGNPDTQYF.

This clone was found a few times. The chain recombines TRBV5-5 with TRBJ1-5; D unclear. The CDR3 length is 14 residues. Germline loops: CDR1 SGHKS, CDR2 YYEKEE (reference sequence). Deletions cut 1 base from V and 4 bases from J, with 9 bases between. The CDR3 spells CASSLSELNQPQHF. The CDR3 nucleotides read TGTGCCAGCAGCTTGTCGGAACTGAATCAGCCCCAGCATTTT.

The rearrangement joins TRBV7-9 to TRBJ2-7, with TRBD1 as a possible D gene (6 bases). The germline CDR1 and CDR2 sequences are SEHNR and FQNEAQ (reference sequence). V was pared by 4 bases and J by 0 bases, with 13 bases between. The CDR3 has 15 residues. The CDR3 region has the DNA TGTGCCAGCAGCTACGGACAGACGAGCTCCTACGAGCAGTACTTC. This codes for CASSYGQTSSYEQYF.

V gene TRBV5-1 combines with J gene TRBJ2-2; weak D call: TRBD1 (6 bases). V lost 0 bases, J lost 2 bases, and 11 bases lay in between. Per the germline V gene, CDR1 is SGHRS and CDR2 is YFSETQ. The CDR3 consists of 16 residues. The chain's CDR3 is CASSLGTEENTGELFF. The CDR3 bases are TGCGCCAGCAGCTTGGGGACAGAAGAAAACACCGGGGAGCTGTTTTTT.

This clone was seen only once. This chain links TRBV6-1 with TRBJ2-7; D is perhaps TRBD1 (5 bases). The CDR3 length is 15 residues. In germline, CDR1 is MNHNS, CDR2 SASEGT. V gave up 3 bases and J gave up 0 bases, with 12 bases separating them. Here the CDR3 DNA reads TGTGCCAGCAGTGACCTCCTAAGGGGCTCCTACGAGCAGTACTTC. As protein: CASSDLLRGSYEQYF.

The rearrangement uses TRBV21-1 and TRBJ2-5; TRBD2 reflects the table's D call only, with no check against the DNA. TRBV21-1 is tagged as a pseudogene. This CDR3 contains 19 residues. The DNA of the CDR3 is TGTGCCAGCAGCATCGGTCTAGCGGGCGGGACATTACCTCAAGAGACCCAGTACTTC. Encoded protein: CASSIGLAGGTLPQETQYF.

The chain has TRBV4-1 and TRBJ2-7; D possibly matches TRBD1 or TRBD2 (5 bases each). V gave up 4 bases and J gave up 0 bases, with 13 bases separating them. The length of the CDR3 is 15 residues. Germline CDR1 is MGHRA and CDR2 is YSYEKL. For the CDR3, the DNA is TGCGCCAGCAGCCCTCTACCTGGGGGCTCCTACGAGCAGTACTTC. It yields the protein CASSPLPGGSYEQYF.

The chain carries TRBV4-1 and TRBJ1-2; 8 nucleotides line up with TRBD1. The CDR3 has 13 residues. Germline V gene sequence: CDR1 MGHRA, CDR2 YSYEKL. V was clipped by 4 bases and J by 7 bases; unmatched bases: 5. The CDR3 coding sequence is TGCGCCAGCAGCCGGAAGACAGGGGTTGGCTACACCTTC. It specifies CASSRKTGVGYTF.

This chain joins TRBV5-1 and TRBJ2-3; 8 bases map to TRBD1. V trimming: 0 bases; J trimming: 0 bases; junction bases outside the gene matches: 0. Germline lookup yields CDR1 SGHRS and CDR2 YFSETQ. The CDR3 has 15 residues. For the CDR3, the DNA is TGCGCCAGCAGCTTGGGACAGGGGAGCACAGATACGCAGTATTTT. This encodes CASSLGQGSTDTQYF.

The chain is built from TRBV19 and TRBJ2-2; 9 nucleotides line up with TRBD2. The ends lost 6 bases at V and 6 bases at J; junction bases unmatched: 8. The germline V gene has CDR1 LNHDA and CDR2 SQIVND (reference sequence). The CDR3 is 15 residues long. The CDR3 reads CASRIAGGSPGELFF. The CDR3 bases are TGTGCCAGTAGAATTGCGGGAGGGTCGCCCGGGGAGCTGTTTTTT.

The V call is TRBV7-2, the J call TRBJ2-7; 12 bases match TRBD2. J was trimmed by 1 base and V by 3 bases; bases with no gene match: 1. This CDR3 is 15 amino acids long. Germline V lookup: CDR1 SGHTA, CDR2 FQGNSA. CDR3 sequence: CASSFGLAGSYEQYF. The CDR3 nucleotides read TGTGCCAGCAGCTTTGGACTAGCGGGGTCCTACGAGCAGTACTTC.

The genes are TRBV27 and TRBJ2-1; 9 bases agree with TRBD1. CDR1 and CDR2 from the germline V gene are MNHEY and SMNVEV (reference sequence). CDR3 length: 17 amino acids. The ends lost 9 bases at V and 8 bases at J; junction bases unmatched: 20. CDR3 sequence: CASSPQPTGQGADEQFF. Written as DNA, the CDR3 is TGTGCCAGTTCCCCACAACCGACGGGACAGGGTGCCGATGAGCAGTTCTTC.

The chain employs TRBV23-1 and TRBJ1-4; D not certain. TRBV23-1 is an ORF, and what it does is uncertain. V lost 2 bases and J lost 5, with 6 bases in between. The CDR3 totals 13 residues. The CDR3: CASSQARNEKLFF. Written as DNA, the CDR3 is TGCGCCAGCAGTCAAGCCAGAAATGAAAAACTGTTTTTT.

This chain connects TRBV2 to TRBJ1-1, with a weak D call TRBD1 (6 bases). Germline V gene lookup returns CDR1 SNHLY and CDR2 FYNNEI. The CDR3 sequence is 14 residues long. Trimming removed 0 bases at V and 11 bases at J, with 16 bases between. Here the CDR3 reads CASSEALGGGEAFF. CDR3 in DNA: TGTGCCAGCAGTGAAGCGCTGGGGGGGGGCGAGGCTTTCTTT.

The gene calls are TRBV9 and TRBJ2-5; TRBD2 might be the D (5 bases). There are 14 residues in the CDR3. Germline V gene sequence: CDR1 SGDLS, CDR2 YYNGEE. V lost 3 bases and J lost 2, with 11 bases in between. CDR3 region: CASSGGRTQETQYF. CDR3 nucleotide sequence: TGTGCCAGCAGCGGAGGGCGAACTCAAGAGACCCAGTACTTC.

In regard to this clone: The germline gene is not matched at one end of the junction; a read error may be the cause. V is TRBV7-9 and J is TRBJ2-5; TRBD2 might be the D (5 bases). Germline values: CDR1 SEHNR, CDR2 FQNEAQ (reference sequence). This CDR3 contains 17 residues. The CDR3 sequence is CASQRRQTSSQQGTQYF. CDR3 nucleotides: TGTGCCAGCCAACGTCGCCAAACTAGTTCTCAGCAAGGGACCCAGTACTTC.

As for this clone: One junction end disagrees with the germline gene, perhaps due to a read error. The chain employs TRBV18 and TRBJ2-1; 8 bases are a match to TRBD2. The CDR3 covers 13 residues. Per germline, CDR1 KGHSH and CDR2 LQKENI. CDR3 sequence: CASSTPAGDEQFF. CDR3 nucleotides: TGTGCCAGCTCAACACCAGCGGGAGATGAGCAGTTCTTC.

This rearrangement joins TRBV19 to TRBJ2-7; 7 bases match TRBD1. CDR1 is LNHDA, CDR2 SQIVND, per germline (reference sequence). There are 12 residues in the CDR3. Trimming removed 6 bases from V and 6 bases from J; junction bases left unmatched: 5. CDR3 sequence: CASSPGTAEQYF. CDR3 bases: TGTGCCAGTAGCCCCGGGACAGCCGAGCAGTACTTC.

This sequence joins TRBV7-9 and TRBJ1-2; D perhaps matches TRBD1 (6 bases). Germline CDR1 and CDR2: SEHNR and FQNEAQ (reference sequence). Trimming pared 5 bases from V and 2 bases from J, leaving 15 bases between. The CDR3 loop spans 15 amino acids. The CDR3 region has the DNA TGTGCCAGCAGCCATTCAGGGGCACGGAACTATGGCTACACCTTC. This encodes CASSHSGARNYGYTF.

This clone appeared a few times. The chain combines TRBV6-4 with TRBJ2-1, with 10 bases fitting TRBD2. The CDR3 covers 13 residues. From germline, CDR1 is MRHNA and CDR2 SNTAGT. J was trimmed by 5 bases and V by 8 bases; bases with no gene match: 3. CDR3 in amino acids: CASGTSANNEQFF. The CDR3 region has the DNA TGTGCCAGCGGGACTAGCGCCAACAATGAGCAGTTCTTC.

The chain combines TRBV6-1 with TRBJ2-6; D is perhaps TRBD1 (6 bases). Trimming took 4 bases from V and 4 from J, leaving 8 bases between them. CDR3 length: 14 residues. Germline assignment: CDR1 MNHNS and CDR2 SASEGT. The CDR3 region is CASSAGVGANVLTF. The CDR3 region has the DNA TGTGCCAGCAGTGCAGGGGTCGGGGCCAACGTCCTGACTTTC.

V is TRBV10-2 and J is TRBJ2-7; TRBD2 aligns across 8 bases. Germline assignment: CDR1 WSHSY and CDR2 SAAADI. The V and J ends lost 8 bases and 6 bases, in that order; junction bases with no gene match: 3. The CDR3 has 11 residues. CDR3 nucleotide sequence: TGCGCCAGCCTCGGGGGGGGCGAGCAGTACTTC. This translates into CASLGGGEQYF.

The rearrangement links TRBV7-2 to TRBJ2-1; 15 bases are a match to TRBD2. Germline V gene lookup returns CDR1 SGHTA and CDR2 FQGNSA. V shed 5 bases, J shed 6 bases, and the junction held 2 bases outside the gene matches. The CDR3 is 15 residues long. The CDR3 DNA reads TGTGCCAGCAGCCCGGGACTAGCGGGGGGCAATGAGCAGTTCTTC. Its translation: CASSPGLAGGNEQFF.

This clone was seen a single time. The chain couples TRBV29-1 to TRBJ2-3; tentatively, D is TRBD2 (6 bases). This CDR3 is 14 amino acids long. Germline V gene sequence: CDR1 SQVTM, CDR2 ANQGSEA. V was clipped by 7 bases and J by 4 bases, with 18 bases between them. The chain's CDR3 is CSGCVTRSADTQYF. CDR3 in DNA: TGCAGCGGATGCGTGACTAGAAGTGCAGATACGCAGTATTTT.

The CDR3 DNA follows: TGTGCCAGCAGCTTAGCTCGGGGAGGCTACGAGCAGTACTTC. This codes for CASSLARGGYEQYF. The chain employs TRBV11-2 and TRBJ2-7, with D perhaps matching TRBD2 (6 bases). CDR3 size: 14 residues. Trimming cost V 1 base and J 3 bases, with 10 bases left between them. Germline CDR1 and CDR2: SGHAT and FQNNGV.

J is TRBJ2-7 and V is TRBV6-1; maybe TRBD2 (5 bases). The CDR3 contains 13 residues. V was cut by 0 bases and J by 4 bases, with 7 bases left in between. The germline gives CDR1 MNHNS, CDR2 SASEGT. In DNA, the CDR3 is TGTGCCAGCAGTGAAGCTGGACTGTACGAGCAGTACTTC. It encodes CASSEAGLYEQYF.

V is TRBV10-2 and J is TRBJ1-2; 7 bases fit TRBD1. Germline CDR1 is WSHSY and CDR2 is SAAADI. V dropped 0 bases and J dropped 2; count of bases not matched to a gene: 9. The CDR3 has 17 amino acids. In DNA form, the CDR3 reads TGCGCCAGCAGTGAGTCCGGAGGGGACAGACCAAACTATGGCTACACCTTC. Protein sequence: CASSESGGDRPNYGYTF.